The T cell receptor (beta chain) described here comes from a study of CD8 T cells in ankylosing spondylitis. General observations from the study: A TCR beta motif of roughly eight highly homologous variants appeared characteristic of ankylosing spondylitis blood.

V was shortened by 5 bases and J by 7 bases, with 17 bases between the two germline ends. Germline V gives CDR1 SEHNR, CDR2 FQNEAQ (reference sequence). This CDR3 spans 15 amino acids. TCRdb redid the calling of the 5' RACE reads with MiXCR, one entry per CDR3 protein. The table includes 450,000 or so distinct CDR3 sequences, about 25% detected once. As concerns this clonotype: Its target is unknown.

The sample comprised blood, either unsorted or a sorted T cell fraction (not recorded which). V usage is TRBV7-9 and J usage is TRBJ1-4; maybe TRBD1 (6 bases). This receptor was obtained from a male donor with ankylosing spondylitis. CDR3 coding DNA: TGTGCCAGCAGCACGCCCCGGACAGTCTCTGAAAAACTGTTTTTT. It yields the protein CASSTPRTVSEKLFF.